This entry describes one TCR beta chain. Its specificity is unknown. The record originates from a study of cytomegalovirus exposure and HLA in healthy donors. Across the whole study: The study's early data release held around 85 million unique TCRs from HLA-typed donors. Notes on the study in general: In an earlier analysis, productive rearrangement rates for most beta V segments clustered near 87% or 30%.

Primers: 60 Vbeta forward and 13 Jbeta reverse. The authors' processing: Among the unique TCR beta chains that a later analysis counted, about 79 million in all, roughly 11 million were shared. TCRdb's table, derived via immunoSEQ multiplex PCR, lists solely in-frame clones and lacks some. V, J and clone size reflect that table, while D and trimming were determined from the DNA. The table shows more than 140,000 clones, with over 60% occurring only once. CDR1 is GTSNPN, CDR2 SVGIG, per germline (reference sequence). The CDR3 has 15 residues. V lost 5 bases to trimming and J lost 3 bases; unmatched junction nucleotides: 12.

This sequence originates from a male donor in good health and CMV-seronegative. Source material: PBMCs. V usage is TRBV30 and J usage is TRBJ2-7; 8 bases match TRBD1. CDR3 region: CAWSLGQGAGYEQYF. The DNA for the CDR3 is TGTGCCTGGTCCCTTGGGCAGGGGGCGGGCTACGAGCAGTACTTC.